This TCR beta chain was found in a study of T cells in Graves' hyperthyroidism and ophthalmopathy. Looking at the study overall: Peripheral blood collection took place at initial diagnosis, before any treatment. Study observations and caveats: Model output signaled ophthalmopathy a median approximately 6.2 months ahead of onset.

The source material, RNA transcripts, was used to amplify TCR beta CDR3 regions. TCR CDR3 regions were first amplified by RT-PCR with HTBI primers. TCRdb reanalysed the multiplex PCR reads using MiXCR and keeps one entry per CDR3 protein. This repertoire shows 350,000 or so distinct CDR3 sequences, about a sixth found once; its top ten account for almost 35%. In this sample, this clonotype turned up many times. What it binds is unknown. The V and J ends lost 5 bases and 3 bases respectively, with 16 bases between them. CDR3 length: 15 residues. The germline CDR1 and CDR2 sequences are SGHNT and YENEEA.

The chain has TRBV11-3 and TRBJ1-2; D call uncertain. The TCR originated in a woman younger than 45 with Graves' hyperthyroidism that later progressed to Graves' ophthalmopathy. Material for sequencing was blood. The CDR3 reads CASSISRGRDYGYTF. CDR3 coding DNA: TGTGCCAGCAGCATTAGCCGGGGAAGGGACTATGGCTACACCTTC. The full variable domain, its missing parts supplied by reference TRBV11-3 and TRBJ1-2, is EAGVVQSPRYKIIEKKQPVAFWCNPISGHNTLYWYLQNLGQGPELLIRYENEEAVDDSQLPKDRFSAERLKGVDSTLKIQPAELGDSAVYLCASSISRGRDYGYTFGSGTRLTVV.